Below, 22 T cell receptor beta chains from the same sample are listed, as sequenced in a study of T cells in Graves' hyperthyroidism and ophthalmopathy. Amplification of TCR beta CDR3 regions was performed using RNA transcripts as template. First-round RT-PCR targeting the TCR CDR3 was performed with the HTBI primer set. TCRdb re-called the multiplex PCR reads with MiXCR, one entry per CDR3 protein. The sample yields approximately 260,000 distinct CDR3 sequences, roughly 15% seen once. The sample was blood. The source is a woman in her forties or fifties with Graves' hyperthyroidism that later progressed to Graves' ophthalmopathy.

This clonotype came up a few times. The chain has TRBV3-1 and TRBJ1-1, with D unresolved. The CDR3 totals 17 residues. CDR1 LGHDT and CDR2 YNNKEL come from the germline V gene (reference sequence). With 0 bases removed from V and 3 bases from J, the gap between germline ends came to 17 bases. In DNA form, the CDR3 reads TGTGCCAGCAGCCAAGAGTGGGGATCGGGCCTGCACACTGAAGCTTTCTTT. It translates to CASSQEWGSGLHTEAFF.

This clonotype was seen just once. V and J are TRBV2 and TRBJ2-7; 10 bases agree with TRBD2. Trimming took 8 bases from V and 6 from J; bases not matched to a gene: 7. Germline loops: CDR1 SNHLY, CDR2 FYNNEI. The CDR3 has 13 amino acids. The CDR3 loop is CASQTSGWREQYF. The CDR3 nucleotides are TGTGCCAGCCAGACTAGCGGGTGGCGCGAGCAGTACTTC. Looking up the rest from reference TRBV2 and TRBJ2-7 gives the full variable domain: EPEVTQTPSHQVTQMGQEVILRCVPISNHLYFYWYRQILGQKVEFLVSFYNNEISEKSEIFDDQFSVERPDGSNFTLKIRSTKLEDSAMYFCASQTSGWREQYFGPGTRLTVT.

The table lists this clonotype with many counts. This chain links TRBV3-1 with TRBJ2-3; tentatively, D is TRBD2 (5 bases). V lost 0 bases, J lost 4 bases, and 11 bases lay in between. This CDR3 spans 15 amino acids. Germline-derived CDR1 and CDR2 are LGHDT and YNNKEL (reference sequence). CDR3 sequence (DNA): TGTGCCAGCAGCCAAGAACTCCGGGAAGCAGATACGCAGTATTTT. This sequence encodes CASSQELREADTQYF.

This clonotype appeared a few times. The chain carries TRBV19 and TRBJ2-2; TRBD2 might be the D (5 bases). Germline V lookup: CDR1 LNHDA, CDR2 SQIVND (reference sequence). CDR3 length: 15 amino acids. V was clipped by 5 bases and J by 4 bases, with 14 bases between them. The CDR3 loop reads CASSVRVVSTGELFF. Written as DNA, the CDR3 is TGTGCCAGTAGTGTGAGGGTTGTTAGCACCGGGGAGCTGTTTTTT.

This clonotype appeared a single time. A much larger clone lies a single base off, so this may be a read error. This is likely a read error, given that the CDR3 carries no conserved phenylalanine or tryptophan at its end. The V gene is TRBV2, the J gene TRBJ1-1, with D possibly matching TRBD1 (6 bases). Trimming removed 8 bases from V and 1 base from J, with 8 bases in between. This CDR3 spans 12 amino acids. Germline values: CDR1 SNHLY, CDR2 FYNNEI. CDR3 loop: CASEDRNTEAFL. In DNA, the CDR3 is TGTGCCAGCGAGGACAGGAACACTGAAGCTTTCCTT.

The CDR3 protein is CASSVSTGPHTEAFF. The CDR3 DNA sequence: TGTGCCAGCAGCGTGTCGACCGGGCCTCACACTGAAGCTTTCTTT. The chain couples TRBV9 to TRBJ1-1; D ambiguous. The germline V gene has CDR1 SGDLS and CDR2 YYNGEE. The V end lost 2 bases, the J end lost 3 bases, and 14 bases lay between the germline ends. The length of the CDR3 is 15 residues.

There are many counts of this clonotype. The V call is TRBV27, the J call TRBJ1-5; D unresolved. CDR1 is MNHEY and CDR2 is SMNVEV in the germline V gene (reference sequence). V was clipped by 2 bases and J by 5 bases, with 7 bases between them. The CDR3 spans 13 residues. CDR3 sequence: CASSLQRDQPQHF. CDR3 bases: TGTGCCAGCAGTTTACAGCGGGATCAGCCCCAGCATTTT.

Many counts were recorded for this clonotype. CDR3 DNA: TGTGCCAGCAGCTTAGTGGGCAGGGGGGCTAGCACAGATACGCAGTATTTT. Amino acid sequence: CASSLVGRGASTDTQYF. The chain uses TRBV11-2 and TRBJ2-3, with D maybe TRBD1 (7 bases). Trimming cost V 1 base and J 0 bases, with 14 bases left between them. In germline, CDR1 is SGHAT, CDR2 FQNNGV. CDR3 length: 17 amino acids.

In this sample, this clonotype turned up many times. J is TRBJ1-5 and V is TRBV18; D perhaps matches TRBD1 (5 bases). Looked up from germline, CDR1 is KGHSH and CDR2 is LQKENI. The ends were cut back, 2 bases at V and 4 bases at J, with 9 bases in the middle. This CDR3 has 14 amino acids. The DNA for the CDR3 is TGTGCCAGCTCACCAGACGGGGGTAATCAGCCCCAGCATTTT. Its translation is CASSPDGGNQPQHF.

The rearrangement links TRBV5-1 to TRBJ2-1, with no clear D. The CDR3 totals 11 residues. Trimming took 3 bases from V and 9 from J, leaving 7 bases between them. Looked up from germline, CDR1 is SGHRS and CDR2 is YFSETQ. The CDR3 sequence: CASSWTGEQFF. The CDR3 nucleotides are TGCGCCAGCAGCTGGACGGGTGAGCAGTTCTTC.

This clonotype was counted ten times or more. Written as DNA, the CDR3 is TGTGCCACCCTCGCCCACACCGGGGAGCTGTTTTTT. This encodes CATLAHTGELFF. The chain joins TRBV24-1 to TRBJ2-2; no clear D. The V gene lost 9 bases and the J gene lost 3 bases, with 7 bases spanning the gap. From germline, CDR1 is KGHDR and CDR2 SFDVKD. CDR3 length equals 12 residues.

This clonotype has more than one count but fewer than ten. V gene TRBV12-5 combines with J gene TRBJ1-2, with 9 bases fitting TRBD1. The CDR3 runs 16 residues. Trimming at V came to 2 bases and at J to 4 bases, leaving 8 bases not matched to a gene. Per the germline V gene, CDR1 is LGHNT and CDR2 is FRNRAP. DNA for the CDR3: TGTGCTAGTGGTTTGTATGAGCCGGGACAGGGCTATGGCTACACCTTC. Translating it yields CASGLYEPGQGYGYTF.

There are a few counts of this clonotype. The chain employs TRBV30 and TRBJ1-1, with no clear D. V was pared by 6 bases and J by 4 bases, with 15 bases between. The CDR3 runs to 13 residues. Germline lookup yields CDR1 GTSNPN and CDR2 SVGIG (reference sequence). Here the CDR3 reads CACFDYTATEAFF. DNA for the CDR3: TGTGCCTGTTTTGACTATACGGCCACTGAAGCTTTCTTT.

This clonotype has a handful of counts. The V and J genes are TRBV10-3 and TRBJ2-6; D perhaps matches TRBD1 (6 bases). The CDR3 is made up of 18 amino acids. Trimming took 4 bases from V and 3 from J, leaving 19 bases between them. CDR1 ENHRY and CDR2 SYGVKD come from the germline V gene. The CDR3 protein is CAISGPRGLRDGANVLTF. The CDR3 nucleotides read TGTGCCATCAGTGGGCCCAGGGGCCTAAGAGATGGGGCCAACGTCCTGACTTTC.

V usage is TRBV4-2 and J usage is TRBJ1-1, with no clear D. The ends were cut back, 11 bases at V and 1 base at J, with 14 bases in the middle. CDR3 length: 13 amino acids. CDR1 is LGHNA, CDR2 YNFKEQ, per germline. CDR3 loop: CAGTTMPNTEAFF. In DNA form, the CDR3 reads TGTGCCGGCACGACAATGCCGAACACTGAAGCTTTCTTT.

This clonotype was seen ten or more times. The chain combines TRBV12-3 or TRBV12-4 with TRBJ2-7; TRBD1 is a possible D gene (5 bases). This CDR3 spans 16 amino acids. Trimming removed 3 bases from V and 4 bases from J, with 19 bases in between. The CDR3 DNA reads TGTGCCAGCAGTTTTTATTCGTTCCAGGGATTATACGAGCAGTACTTC. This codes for CASSFYSFQGLYEQYF.

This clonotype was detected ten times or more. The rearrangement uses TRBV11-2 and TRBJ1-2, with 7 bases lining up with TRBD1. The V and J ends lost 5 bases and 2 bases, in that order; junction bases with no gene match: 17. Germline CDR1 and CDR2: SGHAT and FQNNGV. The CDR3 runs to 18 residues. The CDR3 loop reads CASSLFGGDSQPNYGYTF. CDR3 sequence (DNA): TGTGCCAGCAGCCTCTTCGGCGGGGACAGCCAACCAAACTATGGCTACACCTTC.

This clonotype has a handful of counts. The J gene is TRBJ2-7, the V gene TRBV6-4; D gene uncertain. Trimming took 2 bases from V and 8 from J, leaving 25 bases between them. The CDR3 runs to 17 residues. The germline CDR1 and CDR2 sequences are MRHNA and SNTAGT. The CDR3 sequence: CASSDPPRLLTATQQYF. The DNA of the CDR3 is TGTGCCAGCAGTGACCCACCCCGGCTCCTAACCGCAACGCAGCAGTACTTC.

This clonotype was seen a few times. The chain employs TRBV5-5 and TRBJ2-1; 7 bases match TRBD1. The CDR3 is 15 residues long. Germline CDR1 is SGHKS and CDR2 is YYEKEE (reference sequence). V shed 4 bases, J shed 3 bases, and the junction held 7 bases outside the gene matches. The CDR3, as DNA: TGTGCCAGCAGCAAAGGGACAGAAGACTACAATGAGCAGTTCTTC. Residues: CASSKGTEDYNEQFF.

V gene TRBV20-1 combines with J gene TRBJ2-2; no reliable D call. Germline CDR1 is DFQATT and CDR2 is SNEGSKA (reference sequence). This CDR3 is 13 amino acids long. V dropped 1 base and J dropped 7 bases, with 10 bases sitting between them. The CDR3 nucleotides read TGCAGTGCTAGAGCCCCAGGCGACGGGGAGCTGTTTTTT. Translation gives CSARAPGDGELFF.

The CDR3 sequence: CASRSLGQGGETQYF. CDR3 nucleotide sequence: TGTGCCAGCCGATCCTTGGGACAGGGAGGGGAGACCCAGTACTTC. V usage is TRBV5-8 and J usage is TRBJ2-5; 9 bases map to TRBD1. CDR1 is SGHTS, CDR2 YDEGEE, per germline. The CDR3 consists of 15 residues. Trimming removed 7 bases from V and 5 bases from J; junction bases left unmatched: 12. The full variable domain, completed using reference TRBV5-8 and TRBJ2-5, is EAGVTQSPTHLIKTRGQQATLRCSPISGHTSVYWYQQALGLGLQFLLWYDEGEERNRGNFPPRFSGRQFPNYSSELNVNALELEDSALYLCASRSLGQGGETQYFGPGTRLLVL.

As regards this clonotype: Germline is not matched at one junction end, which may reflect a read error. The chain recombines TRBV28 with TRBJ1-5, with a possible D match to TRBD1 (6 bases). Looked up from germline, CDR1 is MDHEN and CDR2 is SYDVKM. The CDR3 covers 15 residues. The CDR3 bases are TGTGCCGGCAGTTTACAGGGCCCCCCTAATCAGCCCCAGCATTTT. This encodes CAGSLQGPPNQPQHF.